What follows describes a single T cell receptor (beta chain). Antigen: not known. This entry belongs to a study of T cell responses to AZD1222 COVID-19 vaccine. Study-wide results and limits: Sampling captured repertoires only after the peak T cell response. Dominant CD4 TCR responses targeted spike regions 160-218 and 743-854. Possibly, clonal diversity was underestimated; donors were largely white British and included more females.

This CDR3 contains 18 residues. Trimming pared 0 bases from V and 0 bases from J, leaving 16 bases between. CDR1 and CDR2 from the germline V gene are SGHDT and YYEEEE. Only in-frame clones appear in the TCRdb table, and some are missing; sequencing was by immunoSEQ multiplex PCR. The sample has about 140,000 clones. Sequencing was performed on peripheral blood. V usage is TRBV5-6 and J usage is TRBJ1-3, with a tentative D call TRBD1 (5 bases). The clonotype comes from an adult in good health. The CDR3 spells CASSLVDRTGLSGNTIYF. CDR3 nucleotide sequence: TGTGCCAGCAGCTTGGTTGATCGAACAGGTCTCTCTGGAAACACCATATATTTT. The full variable domain, in which reference TRBV5-6 and TRBJ1-3 provide the parts outside the CDR3, is DAGVTQSPTHLIKTRGQQVTLRCSPKSGHDTVSWYQQALGQGPQFIFQYYEEEERQRGNFPDRFSGHQFPNYSSELNVNALLLGDSALYLCASSLVDRTGLSGNTIYFGEGSWLTVV.